The TCR beta chain under discussion was sequenced for a study of T cell changes during pregnancy in multiple sclerosis. The CDR3 has 15 residues. Assay used: immunoSEQ multiplex PCR; TCRdb lists only in-frame clones, some missing. This sample carries 35,000 to 45,000 clones, approximately 91% of them seen once, and the ten largest clones take about 0.73%. This clonotype was obtained from a female donor with multiple sclerosis, enrolled in a pregnancy study. The chain uses TRBV21-1 and TRBJ2-1; the table gives TRBD2 as D, unverified against the DNA. TRBV21-1 has pseudogene status. The source material was CD4+ T cells from peripheral blood mononuclear cells, sampled before pregnancy. The CDR3 bases are TGTGCCAGCAGCACTAGCGGGGGCCGTTACAATGAGCAGTTCTTC. It specifies CASSTSGGRYNEQFF.